This is a list of T cell receptor beta chains from one sample in a study of Ad26.COV2.S vaccination and SARS-CoV-2 variants. TCRdb keeps only in-frame clones here, not all; method: immunoSEQ multiplex PCR. Counted here are 300,000 to 400,000 clones, about 82% occurring once; the ten biggest clones make up 1.5% to 2%. The sample was peripheral blood, taken in a trial of Ad26.COV2.S vaccine versus placebo. These receptor sequences come from a person aged 18-60 years who received the Ad26.COV2.S COVID-19 vaccine or a placebo. The CDR3 runs from the conserved cysteine through the conserved F or W. Each record gives: D gene, V gene, CDR3 protein. The D gene is left open where the match is weak.

d_call: TRBD1; v_call: TRBV6-5; cdr3_aa: CASSLGQSTNEKLFF
d_call: TRBD1; v_call: TRBV7-9; cdr3_aa: CASSFKRGQGNSPLHF
d_call: TRBD2; v_call: TRBV5-1; cdr3_aa: CASGVGSGGAGETQYF
d_call: TRBD1; v_call: TRBV7-2; cdr3_aa: CASSSKGTGLPFSGKLFF
d_call: TRBD1; v_call: TRBV18; cdr3_aa: CASSPPGTGVEYTF
d_call: TRBD2; v_call: TRBV7-9; cdr3_aa: CASSLASGGPYEQYF
d_call: NA; v_call: TRBV30; cdr3_aa: CAWSVGSLNQPQHF
d_call: TRBD1; v_call: TRBV30; cdr3_aa: CAWGQALDQGYTF
d_call: NA; v_call: TRBV7-2; cdr3_aa: CASSLQSTGEQFF
d_call: NA; v_call: TRBV2; cdr3_aa: CASNEGQLGNSPLHF
d_call: NA; v_call: TRBV3-1/TRBV3-2; cdr3_aa: CASSQDRQGPYHEQYF
d_call: NA; v_call: TRBV14; cdr3_aa: CASSQENQETQYF
d_call: NA; v_call: TRBV23-1; cdr3_aa: CASIWCGQHTDTQYF
d_call: NA; v_call: TRBV3-1/TRBV3-2; cdr3_aa: CASSQDPSPVYTDTQYF
d_call: NA; v_call: TRBV25-1; cdr3_aa: CASSEYPGTAFF
d_call: TRBD1; v_call: TRBV3-1/TRBV3-2; cdr3_aa: CASSQGAGGNYEQYF
d_call: NA; v_call: TRBV9; cdr3_aa: CASSTGTFSGNSPLHF
d_call: TRBD1; v_call: TRBV19; cdr3_aa: CASSKNRDRSDGYTF
d_call: NA; v_call: TRBV6-1; cdr3_aa: CASSEQGNQPQHF
d_call: TRBD2; v_call: TRBV7-3; cdr3_aa: CASSLRLAGAHEQYF
d_call: NA; v_call: TRBV9; cdr3_aa: CASSVDGGPGARNTIYF
d_call: NA; v_call: TRBV21-1; cdr3_aa: CASSSRTTWPQYF
d_call: NA; v_call: TRBV5-1; cdr3_aa: CASSSDPSTGELFF
d_call: NA; v_call: TRBV11-3; cdr3_aa: CASSFGGNTEAFF
d_call: NA; v_call: TRBV5-6; cdr3_aa: CASSLRVRVSDTQYF
d_call: NA; v_call: TRBV6-1; cdr3_aa: CASSEERVLSGNTIYF
d_call: NA; v_call: TRBV10-3; cdr3_aa: CAISEGYSNQPQHF
d_call: NA; v_call: TRBV19; cdr3_aa: CASSFRDTPNTEAFF
d_call: TRBD1; v_call: TRBV19; cdr3_aa: CASSTPKTTATRDRDFYNEQFF
d_call: NA; v_call: TRBV19; cdr3_aa: CASSLLGARGSNQPQHF
d_call: NA; v_call: TRBV18; cdr3_aa: CASSPAGVDQPQHF
d_call: NA; v_call: TRBV5-8; cdr3_aa: CASSLASGHYGYTF
d_call: NA; v_call: TRBV7-2; cdr3_aa: CASSSQGVPSGNTIYF
d_call: NA; v_call: TRBV5-4; cdr3_aa: CASSLGGAKNIQYF
d_call: NA; v_call: TRBV30; cdr3_aa: CACPMTGPAGELFF
d_call: TRBD2; v_call: TRBV7-3; cdr3_aa: CASSSIAGGITDTQYF
d_call: NA; v_call: TRBV3-1/TRBV3-2; cdr3_aa: CASSQPTASGYTF
d_call: TRBD1; v_call: TRBV2; cdr3_aa: CASSDRTGRGNTEAFF
d_call: NA; v_call: TRBV5-5; cdr3_aa: CASSLNNEQFF
d_call: NA; v_call: TRBV20-1; cdr3_aa: CSARGDTEAFF
d_call: NA; v_call: TRBV4-2; cdr3_aa: CASSQPREGDEKLFF
d_call: NA; v_call: TRBV19; cdr3_aa: CASSIGVGRGSGEQYF
d_call: NA; v_call: TRBV9; cdr3_aa: CASSEDDTEAFF
d_call: NA; v_call: TRBV10-3; cdr3_aa: CAARQDLNTEAFF
d_call: TRBD1; v_call: TRBV6-5; cdr3_aa: CASSYPGQASYEQYF
d_call: NA; v_call: TRBV30; cdr3_aa: CAWSARTPKRNTEAFF
d_call: TRBD2; v_call: TRBV15; cdr3_aa: CATSSPWGASGVDTQYF
d_call: TRBD1; v_call: TRBV5-6; cdr3_aa: CASSLGQGGKQYF
d_call: NA; v_call: TRBV5-1; cdr3_aa: CASREGLGPATNEKLFF
d_call: TRBD2; v_call: TRBV12-3/TRBV12-4; cdr3_aa: CASRPTSGGAQYF
d_call: TRBD1; v_call: TRBV27; cdr3_aa: CASSGTGVGETQYF
d_call: NA; v_call: TRBV6-1; cdr3_aa: CASSDRLSTDTQYF
d_call: TRBD1; v_call: TRBV6-2/TRBV6-3; cdr3_aa: CASSFTLSGTGSRF
d_call: TRBD1; v_call: TRBV9; cdr3_aa: CASSVTGGRTEAFF
d_call: NA; v_call: TRBV21-1; cdr3_aa: CASSKAGGTFGLVNEQFF
d_call: NA; v_call: TRBV12-3/TRBV12-4; cdr3_aa: CASSLYRGTEAFF
d_call: NA; v_call: TRBV7-8; cdr3_aa: CASSLGWGSNTDTQYF
d_call: TRBD1; v_call: TRBV7-2; cdr3_aa: CASSWTTGGGSPLHF